These 27 T cell receptor beta chains came from one sample sequenced in a study of blood T cell repertoires in COVID-19. The table came from immunoSEQ multiplex PCR; TCRdb's copy has only in-frame clones and leaves some out. The table shows approximately 110,000 clones, with 75% to 85% occurring only once. Sequences were obtained from peripheral blood. These TCRs come from a man aged 65 to 85 with acute or convalescent COVID-19.

The chain couples TRBV9 to TRBJ1-3; maybe TRBD1 (6 bases). Trimming removed 4 bases from V and 0 bases from J, with 20 bases in between. This CDR3 is built from 18 residues. CDR1 is SGDLS, CDR2 YYNGEE, per germline. CDR3 nucleotide sequence: TGTGCCAGCAGCCCCGCACCCGACAGGCCGAGCTCTGGAAACACCATATATTTT. This gives the protein CASSPAPDRPSSGNTIYF.

The V call is TRBV18, the J call TRBJ2-7, with 13 bases fitting TRBD2. Trimming cost V 3 bases and J 5 bases; bases outside gene matches: 4. This CDR3 region has 15 residues. The germline V gene encodes CDR1 KGHSH and CDR2 LQKENI. The CDR3 bases are TGTGCCAGCTCACCCGGGACTAGCGGGATTCACGAGCAGTACTTC. Translation gives CASSPGTSGIHEQYF.

The genes are TRBV11-3 and TRBJ2-3; TRBD2 might be the D (6 bases). Trimming removed 5 bases at V and 3 bases at J, with 15 bases between. Germline V gene lookup returns CDR1 SGHNT and CDR2 YENEEA. This CDR3 has 15 amino acids. The CDR3 nucleotides are TGTGCCAGCAGCCGCGGGACGGTTGAGACAGATACGCAGTATTTT. Protein: CASSRGTVETDTQYF.

This clone was detected only once. V and J are TRBV19 and TRBJ2-1, with 9 positions matching TRBD1. J lost 9 bases, V lost 7 bases, and 10 bases had no gene match. This CDR3 has 14 amino acids. CDR1 is LNHDA, CDR2 SQIVND, per germline (reference sequence). The DNA of the CDR3 is TGTGCCAGTAAAACACAGGGGGCGAGAGGTGAGCAGTTCTTC. Amino acid sequence: CASKTQGARGEQFF.

This clone was recorded once. The genes are TRBV9 and TRBJ2-2, with 8 bases matching TRBD1. Unmatched junction bases numbered 6, after V lost 4 bases and J lost 4 bases. The CDR3 sequence is 15 residues long. The germline V gene has CDR1 SGDLS and CDR2 YYNGEE. As DNA, the CDR3 is TGTGCCAGCAGCCCCCGGACAGGGCCCACCGGGGAGCTGTTTTTT. Translating gives CASSPRTGPTGELFF.

This clone showed up just once. CDR3 residues: CASSLTGTGVLGNYGYTF. CDR3 sequence (DNA): TGCGCCAGCAGCCTAACGGGGACAGGGGTGTTAGGTAACTATGGCTACACCTTC. The V and J genes are TRBV5-1 and TRBJ1-2; 10 bases map to TRBD1. CDR3 length equals 18 residues. V was clipped by 4 bases and J by 1 base; unmatched bases: 13. CDR1 SGHRS and CDR2 YFSETQ come from the germline V gene. The full variable domain, in which reference TRBV5-1 and TRBJ1-2 provide the parts outside the CDR3, is KAGVTQTPRYLIKTRGQQVTLSCSPISGHRSVSWYQQTPGQGLQFLFEYFSETQRNKGNFPGRFSGRQFSNSRSEMNVSTLELGDSALYLCASSLTGTGVLGNYGYTFGSGTRLTVV.

V gene TRBV7-9 combines with J gene TRBJ1-5; weak D call: TRBD1 (5 bases). Trimming shortened V by 1 base and J by 1 base, and 8 bases separated the two germline ends. Germline V gene sequence: CDR1 SEHNR, CDR2 FQNEAQ (reference sequence). This CDR3 is 15 amino acids long. The CDR3 reads CASSLEAGSNQPQHF. DNA of the CDR3: TGTGCCAGCAGCTTAGAGGCAGGGAGCAATCAGCCCCAGCATTTT.

The rearrangement uses TRBV5-1 and TRBJ1-1; 10 positions match TRBD1. V lost 4 bases, J lost 5 bases, and 8 bases stayed unmatched. This CDR3 contains 15 residues. CDR1 and CDR2 (germline): SGHRS, YFSETQ. The CDR3 DNA follows: TGCGCCAGCAGCGGGACAGGGGTATTAAGGACTGAAGCTTTCTTT. Protein product: CASSGTGVLRTEAFF. Full variable domain (remainder filled in from reference TRBV5-1 and TRBJ1-1): KAGVTQTPRYLIKTRGQQVTLSCSPISGHRSVSWYQQTPGQGLQFLFEYFSETQRNKGNFPGRFSGRQFSNSRSEMNVSTLELGDSALYLCASSGTGVLRTEAFFGQGTRLTVV.

This chain joins TRBV4-2 and TRBJ1-3; possible D gene TRBD1, 6 bases. The CDR3 is made up of 14 amino acids. Trimming shortened V by 4 bases and J by 4 bases, and 11 bases separated the two germline ends. Germline values: CDR1 LGHNA, CDR2 YNFKEQ. The CDR3 DNA is TGTGCCAGCAGCCCCCACAGGGAAGGAAACACCATATATTTT. The encoded protein is CASSPHREGNTIYF.

The rearrangement uses TRBV28 and TRBJ1-1, with 8 bases identical to TRBD1. Trimming removed 6 bases from V and 1 base from J; junction bases left unmatched: 7. This CDR3 is built from 15 residues. Germline V CDR1 and CDR2: MDHEN, SYDVKM. The CDR3 bases are TGTGCCAGCAGACCCGGACAGGGTAGGAACACTGAAGCTTTCTTT. Protein: CASRPGQGRNTEAFF.

This chain joins TRBV2 and TRBJ1-1, with D possibly TRBD1 on 5 matching bases. CDR1 and CDR2 (germline): SNHLY, FYNNEI. Between the trimmed V and J ends, which lost 5 bases and 4 bases, there was a span of 11 bases. CDR3 length: 13 amino acids. CDR3 protein: CASSPDGGTEAFF. CDR3 sequence (DNA): TGTGCCAGCAGTCCCGACGGGGGCACTGAAGCTTTCTTT.

The chain joins TRBV5-4 to TRBJ1-4, with 7 bases fitting TRBD1. CDR3 length: 15 amino acids. The V and J ends lost 0 bases and 6 bases, in that order; junction bases with no gene match: 5. CDR1 is SGHNT and CDR2 is YYREEE in the germline V gene (reference sequence). The CDR3 is CASSLDAGGYEKLFF. CDR3 bases: TGTGCCAGCAGCTTGGATGCAGGGGGGTATGAAAAACTGTTTTTT.

The chain has TRBV19 and TRBJ1-2, with 10 bases that match TRBD1. V lost 4 bases, J lost 1 base, and 9 bases stayed unmatched. The germline V gene encodes CDR1 LNHDA and CDR2 SQIVND (reference sequence). The CDR3 has 17 residues. The DNA of the CDR3 is TGTGCCAGTAGTAAGGGGACAGGGGCGTCTGTTAACTATGGCTACACCTTC. Translation: CASSKGTGASVNYGYTF.

The chain couples TRBV28 to TRBJ1-5; 7 bases line up with TRBD1. In germline, CDR1 is MDHEN, CDR2 SYDVKM. The ends lost 2 bases at V and 7 bases at J; junction bases unmatched: 8. This CDR3 is built from 15 residues. The DNA of the CDR3 is TGTGCCAGCAGTTTACCACCTCAGGGGGTCCAGCCCCAGCATTTT. It is translated as CASSLPPQGVQPQHF.

The chain couples TRBV6-5 to TRBJ1-2; weak D call: TRBD1 (6 bases). The CDR3 runs 13 residues. V was pared by 7 bases and J by 4 bases, with 13 bases between. Germline-derived CDR1 and CDR2 are MNHEY and SVGAGI. The CDR3 sequence: CASNTGQPYGYTF. In nucleotides, the CDR3 is TGTGCCAGCAATACCGGACAGCCCTATGGCTACACCTTC.

This clone occurred once. The V gene is TRBV19, the J gene TRBJ1-3; TRBD1 matches at 8 bases. The CDR3 has 17 residues. Germline values: CDR1 LNHDA, CDR2 SQIVND (reference sequence). The junction had 9 bases not matched to a gene; V was cut back by 5 bases and J by 0 bases. CDR3 nucleotides: TGTGCCAGTAGTGCGTTCGGGGACAGGCTCTCTGGAAACACCATATATTTT. It translates to CASSAFGDRLSGNTIYF.

This chain joins TRBV21-1 and TRBJ2-2; TRBD1 is taken as the D call from the table, unchecked against the DNA. TRBV21-1 is reported as a pseudogene. This CDR3 comprises 17 residues. CDR3 bases: TGTGCCAGCAGCAAAGACGGGGGACAGGGGAACACCGGGGAGCTGTTTTTT. Its translation: CASSKDGGQGNTGELFF.

This chain links TRBV2 with TRBJ2-3; no firm D call. CDR1 and CDR2 from the germline V gene are SNHLY and FYNNEI. Trimming stripped 2 bases from V and 0 bases from J, with 12 bases between. CDR3 length: 16 amino acids. The CDR3 DNA reads as TGTGCCAGCAGTGAAACTGGTGTCCCTAGCACAGATACGCAGTATTTT. This codes for CASSETGVPSTDTQYF.

The V call is TRBV2, the J call TRBJ1-2; D may be TRBD1 (6 bases). Germline V lookup: CDR1 SNHLY, CDR2 FYNNEI. V was shortened by 7 bases and J by 7 bases, with 22 bases between the two germline ends. This CDR3 is built from 15 residues. The CDR3 bases are TGTGCCAGCACCCTCGGAGGGGGGGGATCTGGTGGCTACACCTTC. It specifies CASTLGGGGSGGYTF.

V and J are TRBV3-1 (or the pseudogene TRBV3-2) and TRBJ1-1; 7 bases align to TRBD1. Germline V gives CDR1 LGHDT, CDR2 YNNKEL (reference sequence). The CDR3 is 14 amino acids. The junction had 9 bases not matched to a gene; V was cut back by 4 bases and J by 7 bases. The CDR3 DNA reads as TGTGCCAGCAGCCTGGGACAGCGGTCCCATGAAGCTTTCTTT. Amino acids: CASSLGQRSHEAFF.

The chain employs TRBV19 and TRBJ1-1; no clear D. This CDR3 region has 13 residues. CDR1 is LNHDA, CDR2 SQIVND, per germline (reference sequence). Trimming took 7 bases from V and 2 from J, leaving 11 bases between them. CDR3 loop: CASMFEGNTEAFF. The DNA of the CDR3 is TGTGCCAGTATGTTTGAGGGAAACACTGAAGCTTTCTTT.

A single count supports this clone. V is TRBV28 and J is TRBJ2-7; maybe TRBD2 (6 bases). The germline CDR1 and CDR2 sequences are MDHEN and SYDVKM. Trimming took off 7 bases at V and 5 bases at J, with 12 bases between the two ends. The CDR3 totals 12 residues. The CDR3 sequence: CASNPGGDEQYF. In nucleotides, the CDR3 is TGTGCCAGCAATCCCGGGGGAGACGAGCAGTACTTC.

The V gene is TRBV2, the J gene TRBJ1-4; 9 bases line up with TRBD1. V lost 3 bases and J lost 10; bases outside the gene matches: 9. The CDR3 covers 15 residues. In germline, CDR1 is SNHLY, CDR2 FYNNEI. CDR3 sequence reads: CASSDVGTGWGKLFF. The CDR3 coding sequence is TGTGCCAGCAGTGATGTCGGGACAGGGTGGGGAAAACTGTTTTTT.

The chain recombines TRBV5-4 with TRBJ2-1, with D hard to call. Per the germline V gene, CDR1 is SGHNT and CDR2 is YYREEE (reference sequence). V lost 6 bases to trimming and J lost 4 bases, with 5 bases between them. The CDR3 consists of 11 residues. CDR3 sequence (DNA): TGTGCCAGCATCAATTACAATGAGCAGTTCTTC. Translation: CASINYNEQFF.

This chain uses TRBV6-5 with TRBJ1-5; TRBD1 is a possible D gene (6 bases). The CDR3 is made up of 15 amino acids. Germline CDR1 MNHEY, CDR2 SVGAGI. V lost 6 bases to trimming and J lost 3 bases, with 15 bases between them. The CDR3 DNA reads TGTGCCAGCAGACGCAAGACAGGCGACAATCAGCCCCAGCATTTT. Its translation is CASRRKTGDNQPQHF.

This chain uses TRBV5-1 with TRBJ2-5; TRBD1 matches 8 bases. Germline CDR1 is SGHRS and CDR2 is YFSETQ. Trimming took 7 bases from V and 7 from J; bases not matched to a gene: 12. The CDR3 extends over 14 amino acids. The CDR3, as DNA: TGCGCCAGCCACCTTGGGACAGGACGGGGGACCCAGTACTTC. This translates into CASHLGTGRGTQYF.

The table lists this clone with a few counts. The V call is TRBV7-9, the J call TRBJ1-2; D gene unclear. In germline, CDR1 is SEHNR, CDR2 FQNEAQ (reference sequence). The V and J ends lost 5 bases and 4 bases respectively, with 11 bases between them. The CDR3 is made up of 13 amino acids. CDR3 loop: CASSPAASYGYTF. CDR3 nucleotides: TGTGCCAGCAGCCCTGCGGCGTCCTATGGCTACACCTTC.